This TCR beta chain was documented in a study of T cells in Graves' hyperthyroidism and ophthalmopathy (dated by TCRdb to between 2018 and 2021). Regarding the study in general: Peripheral blood was collected at initial diagnosis, before any treatment. TCR V-J signatures able to tell the groups apart were searched for in a discovery cohort of 90 to 100 patients, of whom fewer than 45 had Graves' ophthalmopathy and 55 to 65 had stable Graves' hyperthyroidism. Prospective prediction of ophthalmopathy was tested in an independent validation cohort of 18 to 20 hyperthyroidism patients and 15 to 17 patients who later progressed to ophthalmopathy. For training and testing, the 100 or so patients in the discovery cohort were randomly divided in a 7:3 ratio. In more than 5 Graves' hyperthyroidism patients, the study also compared T-cell repertoires from thyroid tissue with T-cell repertoires from blood. Following sampling, methimazole starting at 30 mg daily was given to hyperthyroidism patients, and high-dose intravenous methylprednisolone was given to ophthalmopathy patients. The paper reports TCR Vbeta CDR3 sequencing of approximately 130 peripheral blood samples: approximately 41 ophthalmopathy, fewer than 80 hyperthyroidism and approximately 17 progressor patients.

Ophthalmopathy patients had moderately to severely active disease, with a Clinical Activity Score of 3 or more, a NOSPECS grade of 4 or more, and a disease duration of less than 3 months. Patients with uncontrolled infections, other autoimmune diseases, pregnancy or lactation were excluded. Diagnoses were established on the basis of clinical symptoms, serum thyroxine and TRAb, thyroid ultrasound, and orbital computed tomography. PBMCs were isolated from more than 9 ml of fresh peripheral blood by Ficoll-Paque density gradient centrifugation. Total RNA was extracted with Trizol reagent, and quality was checked on an Agilent 2100 Bioanalyzer. Broad study findings and their caveats: In cross-validation, a model built on a 13 V-J signature told ophthalmopathy apart from stable hyperthyroidism with approximately 90% sensitivity and about 81% specificity, and in testing the same model reached 80%/75%. Most expanded thyroid clonotypes (frequency above 0.001) were also found in blood, which suggests that blood repertoires may mirror thyroid immune responses. In validation, the model predicted progression to ophthalmopathy with 55% to 71% sensitivity and roughly 75% specificity, a median of 6.5 months before onset. Sample size was not statistically predetermined, and investigators were not blinded to group allocation.

V ends up 7 bases short and J 5 bases short, with an unmatched junction base count of 13. From a lookup of the germline V gene, CDR1 and CDR2 are SGHRS and YFSETQ. The cysteine opens and the phenylalanine closes a CDR3 of 16 amino acids. The CDR3 DNA has 48 bases and is translated from base 1. Note on this clonotype: No cognate antigen has been identified for it. The sample holds no much larger clone one base away, and base qualities are not on file.

The TCR beta CDR3 regions were amplified from the RNA transcripts. The first round of RT-PCR for the TCR CDR3 was performed with the HTBI primer set and the Qiagen OneStep RT-PCR kit. The libraries were constructed in a second round of multiplex PCR and then size-selected and purified. The libraries were sequenced on an Illumina HiSeq2000 using paired-end 100 bp reads. The authors' pipeline ran thus. Raw data were processed with SOAPnuke, discarding reads with adapters, uncalled bases, mean Phred below 15, or no exact constant-primer or identifier match. High-quality paired reads were merged using COPE v1.2.5, and each unique nucleotide sequence was defined as a clonotype. MiTCR v1.1 was used to align the clonotypes against IMGT TRBV, TRBD and TRBJ reference segments. The analysis included only V-J combinations with a frequency above 0.0001, which together covered roughly 99% of the repertoires. A TCS score was defined as the ratio of F50 (clonal expansion) to E x V (chaos), with BLOSUM62-based TCRdist applied between CDR3 peptides within each V-J. Welch's t-statistics and random forest reduced roughly 500 V-J features to 10 to 15, which were used in a naive Bayes classifier (R e1071). TCRdb reprocessed the public reads (quality trimming at Q25 with fastp, clone calling with MiXCR) and kept in-frame beta chains. Entries are consolidated by CDR3 protein sequence, retaining the most common genes and DNA. These V and J calls are TCRdb output, not the study's own analysis. The sample records more than 350,000 distinct CDR3 sequences, over 12% of which are singletons. Approximately 19% of the sample goes to the ten largest clones.

The chain is encoded by TRBV5-1 joined to TRBJ2-1; TRBD2 aligns with 9 central bases. This TCR derives from a woman aged 55-70 years with Graves' ophthalmopathy. What was sequenced was blood. The CDR3 reads CASSLLAGVYDNEQFF. Here is the DNA: TGCGCCAGCTCTCTCTTAGCGGGAGTGTATGACAATGAGCAGTTCTTC.